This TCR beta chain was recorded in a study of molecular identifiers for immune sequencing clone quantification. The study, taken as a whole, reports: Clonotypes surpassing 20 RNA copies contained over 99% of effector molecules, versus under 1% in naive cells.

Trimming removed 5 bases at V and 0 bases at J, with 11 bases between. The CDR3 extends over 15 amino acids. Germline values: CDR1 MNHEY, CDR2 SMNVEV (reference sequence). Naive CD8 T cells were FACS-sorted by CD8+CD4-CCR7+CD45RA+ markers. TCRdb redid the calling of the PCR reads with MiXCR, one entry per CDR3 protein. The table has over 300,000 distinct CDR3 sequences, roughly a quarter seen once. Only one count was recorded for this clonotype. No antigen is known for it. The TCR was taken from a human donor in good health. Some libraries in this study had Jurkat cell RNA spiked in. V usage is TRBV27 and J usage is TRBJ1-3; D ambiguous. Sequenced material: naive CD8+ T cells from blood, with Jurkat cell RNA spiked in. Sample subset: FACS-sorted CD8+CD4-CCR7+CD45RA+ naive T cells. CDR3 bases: TGTGCCAGCAGTATGGACGGGGACTCTGGAAACACCATATATTTT. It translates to CASSMDGDSGNTIYF.